The rows below give T cell receptor beta chains drawn from one sample of a study of blood T cells in healthy people across ages. MiXCR was run by TCRdb on the 5' RACE reads, yielding one entry per CDR3 protein. The repertoire has 850,000 to 1,000,000 distinct CDR3 sequences, around 48% of them found once; the top ten carry around an eighth. Input material: blood. Every receptor here comes from a man aged 25-45 years in good health. CDR3s leave out the opening cysteine and the closing phenylalanine or tryptophan. Each record gives: clone size, V gene, CDR3 protein. Not all rows give a size; the values are once, few, many and, for expanded clones, a class.

.	TRBV7-2	ASSLQGPNYNEQF
.	TRBV24-1	ATSDRDRGRETQY
many	TRBV7-2	ASGIAGPDTQY
few	TRBV28	ASSLTSGGVVHEQY
few	TRBV10-3	AISEPGAAQETQY
.	TRBV6-2/TRBV6-3	ASSLTGPYGYT
.	TRBV6-2/TRBV6-3	ASSYLAGRTNNEQF
.	TRBV6-5	ASSYSRRDWSGANVLT
.	TRBV12-3/TRBV12-4	ASSLGPTSTDTQY
once	TRBV7-2	ASSLDNPAGGQPYEQY
once	TRBV2	ATGRNSYEQY
.	TRBV29-1	SVEGRDWGETQY
few	TRBV5-4	ASSVQGLAPDTQY
.	TRBV7-2	ASSLLYGAYNEQF
.	TRBV6-1	ASSEAGQSNYGYT
few	TRBV21-1	ASMHPTNGTYEQY
few	TRBV7-9	ASSLGLQGGGEKLF
.	TRBV11-2	ASSLGSAGVTYEQY
.	TRBV5-1	ASSLGTSGAAGQF
.	TRBV12-3/TRBV12-4	ASSILADLTDTQY
few	TRBV12-3/TRBV12-4	ASSLTGGRGYT
.	TRBV7-9	ASSWGGSNQPQH
.	TRBV4-3	ASSQPGRQPNTEAF
.	TRBV20-1	SALEPYNEQF
few	TRBV3-1	ASRPPSSGGGYNEQF
few	TRBV4-3	ASSQELGSYNSPLH
few	TRBV7-3	ASSSPETGLLGYNEQF
.	TRBV9	ASSEGAGGAETQY
many	TRBV6-1	ASSEWGNEQF
.	TRBV25-1	ASSEWAGGANEQY
many	TRBV4-3	ASSQTTSGSDTQY
.	TRBV6-2/TRBV6-3	ASSTATNEKLF
.	TRBV4-2	ASSPTGTAYNSPLH
few	TRBV27	ASRIGQGVYGYT
.	TRBV7-2	ASSSNPGPDTQY
few	TRBV20-1	SAGTSGATYEQY
many	TRBV12-3/TRBV12-4	ASSPTNIYT
.	TRBV7-8	ASSFKGTGIVQHTIY
few	TRBV9	ASSVGSGGSYEQF
.	TRBV3-1	ASSQDGGRGAKNIQY
.	TRBV10-3	ATQGGGWEETQY
.	TRBV3-1	ASSQDEGTYEQF
few	TRBV5-1	ASSLDGNSPLH
few	TRBV10-3	AISESETFLAKNIQY
.	TRBV6-2/TRBV6-3	ASSSYRQGTNKNTEAF